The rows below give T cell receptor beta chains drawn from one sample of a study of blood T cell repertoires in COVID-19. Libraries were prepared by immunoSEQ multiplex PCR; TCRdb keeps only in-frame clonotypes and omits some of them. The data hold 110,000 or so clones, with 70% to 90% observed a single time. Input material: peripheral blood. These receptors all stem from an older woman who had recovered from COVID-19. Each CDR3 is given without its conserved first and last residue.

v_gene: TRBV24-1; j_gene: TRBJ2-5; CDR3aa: ATRVPNSETQY
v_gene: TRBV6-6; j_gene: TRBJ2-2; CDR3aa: ASSPRGLAGDPNTGELF
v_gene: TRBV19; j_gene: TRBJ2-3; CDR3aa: ACQDRTGGPDTQY
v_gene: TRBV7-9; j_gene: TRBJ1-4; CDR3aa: ASTLGDRANEKLF
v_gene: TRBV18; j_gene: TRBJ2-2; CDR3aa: ASSHRQGENTGELF
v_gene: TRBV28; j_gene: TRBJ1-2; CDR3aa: ASLSRSNYGYT
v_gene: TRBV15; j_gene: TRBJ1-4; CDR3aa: ATSLGGPRGEKLF
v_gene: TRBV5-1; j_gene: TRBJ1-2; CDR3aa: ASSLLRGNYGYT
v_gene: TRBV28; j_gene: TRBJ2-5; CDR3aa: ASSSIAGGGETQY
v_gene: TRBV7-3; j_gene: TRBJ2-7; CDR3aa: ASSLFTGPYEQY
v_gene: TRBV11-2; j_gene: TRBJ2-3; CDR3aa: ASSSPRDRGPTDTQY
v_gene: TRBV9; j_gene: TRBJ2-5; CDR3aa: ASSLGGVGRFQETQY
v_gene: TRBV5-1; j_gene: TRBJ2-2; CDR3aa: ASSLTSGNTGELF
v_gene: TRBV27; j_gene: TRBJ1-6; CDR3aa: ASSIQGNSPLH
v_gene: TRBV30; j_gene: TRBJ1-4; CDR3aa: AWAHGTGGYEKLF
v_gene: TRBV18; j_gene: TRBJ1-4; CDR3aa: ASSPSIQQESGLF
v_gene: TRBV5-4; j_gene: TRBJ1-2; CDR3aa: ASSSYRDPLGYT
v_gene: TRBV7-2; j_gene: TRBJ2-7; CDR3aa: ASSFGAGTPGEQY
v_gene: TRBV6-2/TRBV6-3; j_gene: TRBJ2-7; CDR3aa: ASSSWTKEQY
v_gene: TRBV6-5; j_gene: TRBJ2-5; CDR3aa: ASSRTLMEETQY
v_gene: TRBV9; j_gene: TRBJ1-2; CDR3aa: ASSGNRGRVYGYT
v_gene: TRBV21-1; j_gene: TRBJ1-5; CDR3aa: ASSSGLGQPQH
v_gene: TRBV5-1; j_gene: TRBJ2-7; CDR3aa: ASRAEGGSYEQY
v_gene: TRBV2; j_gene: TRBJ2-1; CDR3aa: ASLGTSSYNEQF
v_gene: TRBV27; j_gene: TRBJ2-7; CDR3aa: ASSPTGPSYEQY